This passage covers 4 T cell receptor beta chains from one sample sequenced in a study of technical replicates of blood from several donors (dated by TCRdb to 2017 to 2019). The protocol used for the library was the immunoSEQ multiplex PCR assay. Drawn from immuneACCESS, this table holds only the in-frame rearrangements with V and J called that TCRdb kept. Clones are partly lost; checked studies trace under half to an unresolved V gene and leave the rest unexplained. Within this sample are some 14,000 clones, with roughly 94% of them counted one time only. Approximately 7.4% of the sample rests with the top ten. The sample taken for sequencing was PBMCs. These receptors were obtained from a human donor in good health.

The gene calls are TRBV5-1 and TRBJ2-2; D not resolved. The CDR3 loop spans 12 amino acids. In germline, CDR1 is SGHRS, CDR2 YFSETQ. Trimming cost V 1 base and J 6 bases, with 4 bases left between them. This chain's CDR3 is CASSLLSGELFF. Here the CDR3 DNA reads TGCGCCAGCAGCTTGTTATCCGGGGAGCTGTTTTTT.

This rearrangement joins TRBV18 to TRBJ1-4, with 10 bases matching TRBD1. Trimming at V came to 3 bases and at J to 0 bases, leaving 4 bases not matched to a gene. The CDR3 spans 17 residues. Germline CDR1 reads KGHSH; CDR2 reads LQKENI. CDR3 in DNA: TGTGCCAGCTCACCCGGACAGGGGGAAGCAACTAATGAAAAACTGTTTTTT. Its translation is CASSPGQGEATNEKLFF.

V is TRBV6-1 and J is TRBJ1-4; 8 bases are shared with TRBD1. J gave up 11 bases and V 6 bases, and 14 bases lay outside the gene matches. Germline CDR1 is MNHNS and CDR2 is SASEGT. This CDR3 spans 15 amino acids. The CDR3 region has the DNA TGTGCCAGCAGAAGAACCGGGACAGGATTACGGAAACTGTTTTTT. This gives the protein CASRRTGTGLRKLFF.

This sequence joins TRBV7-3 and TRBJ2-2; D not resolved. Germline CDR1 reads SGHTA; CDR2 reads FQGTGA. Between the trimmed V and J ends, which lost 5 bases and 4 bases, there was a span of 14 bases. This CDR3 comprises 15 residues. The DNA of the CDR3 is TGTGCCAGCAGCACATCCCACGGCGGCACCGGGGAGCTGTTTTTT. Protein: CASSTSHGGTGELFF.